The 3 T cell receptor beta chains presented below share a single source sample, sequenced in a study of TIL therapy for anti-PD-1-resistant metastatic lung cancer. The immunoSEQ assay was v3. The table came from immunoSEQ multiplex PCR; TCRdb's copy has only in-frame clones and leaves some out. The sample records fewer than 65,000 clones, 75% to 85% being singletons. Time point noted: pre-treatment sample, taken before nivolumab and TIL therapy. Sample: blood, taken at baseline. The receptors shown here come from a person aged 25-79 years with non-small cell lung cancer.

This clone was detected only a few times. CDR3 amino acids: CASSPLAEEQFF. In DNA, the CDR3 is TGTGCCAGCAGTCCTTTAGCGGAAGAGCAGTTCTTC. The chain combines TRBV12-3 or TRBV12-4 with TRBJ2-1, with a weak D call TRBD2 (6 bases). The CDR3 extends over 12 amino acids. With 5 bases removed from V and 10 bases from J, the gap between germline ends came to 12 bases.

The V and J genes are TRBV9 and TRBJ2-6; D may be TRBD2 (6 bases). Trimming shortened V by 4 bases and J by 2 bases, and 16 bases separated the two germline ends. The CDR3 is 17 residues long. The germline V gene has CDR1 SGDLS and CDR2 YYNGEE. Here the CDR3 DNA reads TGTGCCAGCAGCTCATCCGGGGGTGGGACTGGGGCCAACGTCCTGACTTTC. It is translated as CASSSSGGGTGANVLTF.

This clone was seen more than once but under ten times. This rearrangement joins TRBV4-1 to TRBJ2-3; 8 bases line up with TRBD2. After removal of 7 bases from V and 1 base from J, the junction contained 7 bases not matched to a gene. The germline V gene encodes CDR1 MGHRA and CDR2 YSYEKL. This CDR3 spans 15 amino acids. CDR3: CASKSRAGGTDTQYF. CDR3 nucleotides: TGCGCCAGCAAGAGTCGAGCGGGAGGCACAGATACGCAGTATTTT.